Included here is one T cell receptor beta chain sequence, with context. The antigen it binds to is not known. Qualities for individual bases were not recorded, and no much larger clone is one base off. The data are from a study of blood T cell repertoires in COVID-19 (dated by TCRdb to about 2020). The study in broad terms: The collaborator samples originated in the United States, Italy and Spain and spanned the acute and convalescent phases of COVID-19. The prospective study material was composed of cDNA or gDNA derived from T cells, B-cell-depleted T cells, or PBMCs. Deeply sampled blood TCRbeta repertoires from subjects exposed to, actively infected with, or recovered from COVID-19 were included in the dataset. A freely available public database, intended as a resource for researchers studying the immune response to SARS-CoV-2, is where the repertoires were released. The samples were drawn from two sources: the first 160 participants of the ongoing ImmuneRACE study, and 950 to 1,500 subjects contributed by 6 global collaborators. The sample metadata nearly always contained a de-identified subject ID, COVID-19 status, age in years and sex. HLA class I and class II types, where available, came from metadata supplied by the sample provider rather than from assay-based typing.

TCRbeta CDR3 regions were amplified from genomic DNA by means of the immunoSEQ Assay, a bias-controlled multiplex PCR. On the authors' methods: The number of nucleated cells in each sample was estimated from the amplification of reference gene primers within the assay. Sequence reads were collapsed and filtered to measure the absolute abundance of every unique TCRbeta CDR3 rearrangement. For each sample, productive Simpson clonality was calculated as the square root of Simpson's diversity index over productive rearrangements. In its TCRdb copy, this immuneACCESS table keeps in-frame sequences only and misses some clones. Where compared with another copy, unresolved V genes explain less than half of these, and the others have no known cause. The DNA was the basis for D and trimming; V, J and clone size are from that table. The sample records roughly 190,000 clones, about 80% of which are singletons. In total, the top ten clones hold under 8% of the sample.

The collaborating institutions used their own protocols to collect whole blood in K2EDTA tubes. For TCRbeta analysis, collaborators shipped samples as frozen whole blood, isolated PBMCs, or DNA extracted from either of those sample types. V is shortened by 6 bases, J by 5 bases, and the region joining them spans 17 bases. Its CDR3 holds 15 amino acids, cysteine through phenylalanine. The sequence is cut down to CDR3 DNA, 45 bases in frame from base 1. The germline V gene supplies CDR1 LGHNT and CDR2 FRNRAP. The research as a whole found: The quantity of clinical and demographic metadata differed by source and by participant and was supplied without curation.

Recombination joined TRBV12-5 with TRBJ1-5, with the D gene not clear enough to name. The sample comprised peripheral blood. The sequence derives from a man aged 60-69 years with acute or convalescent COVID-19. For the CDR3, the sequence is CASGTDGEWDQPQHF. The DNA reads TGTGCTAGTGGGACCGACGGGGAGTGGGATCAGCCCCAGCATTTT.